Below, one TCR beta chain is given with its context. Its antigen is not known. This record comes from a study of cytomegalovirus exposure and HLA in healthy donors. Broader study findings: CMV antigen specificity of a few CMV-associated chains was confirmed in vitro. A later analysis associated 16,951 TCR beta sequences with HLA alleles at a 0.05 false discovery rate. Reports showed the classifier diagnosing cytomegalovirus status with high specificity and sensitivity. In an earlier analysis, about 87% or about 30%: the productive usage of most TCR beta V segments.

The CDR3 is 15 residues long. Per the germline V gene, CDR1 is SGHDN and CDR2 is FVKESK. V was pared by 2 bases and J by 1 base, with 3 bases of the junction left unmatched. This PCR relied on a set of 60 Vbeta primers and 13 Jbeta primers. The assay was immunoSEQ multiplex PCR, and TCRdb's table has in-frame clones only and misses some. The data contain about 91,000 clones, approximately 78% of them singletons. The sample taken for sequencing was PBMCs. The receptor's source is a male donor in good health and CMV-seropositive. The rearrangement uses TRBV14 and TRBJ1-1; 8 nucleotides line up with TRBD1. The CDR3 coding sequence is TGTGCCAGCAGCCAACGGACAGGGAGGAACACTGAAGCTTTCTTT. This encodes CASSQRTGRNTEAFF.